Listed here is a single TCR beta chain. What it binds is unknown. The data were produced by immunoSEQ multiplex PCR, yet TCRdb's version contains in-frame clones alone and is incomplete. The sample contains just under 95,000 clones, around nine tenths of which appear only once. This record belongs to a study of T cell responses to AZD1222 COVID-19 vaccine. Study-level points and caveats: Mostly white British, mostly female donors; authors suggested clonal diversity may be underestimated. Repertoire samples came only from after the peak T cell response.

Germline-derived CDR1 and CDR2 are SGHDT and YYEEEE. CDR3 length: 16 residues. V was trimmed by 4 bases and J by 0 bases, leaving 14 bases between them. This specimen was peripheral blood, taken on day 0 of AZD1222 vaccination. This TCR derives from an adult in good health. The rearrangement uses TRBV5-6 and TRBJ2-1; tentatively, D is TRBD1 or TRBD2 (5 bases each). In DNA form, the CDR3 reads TGTGCCAGCAGCCCTGGGACCGTCCACTCCTACAATGAGCAGTTCTTC. Its protein product is CASSPGTVHSYNEQFF.